This T cell receptor (beta chain) was found in a study of blood T cell repertoires in COVID-19. As for the study in general: The analysed material was cDNA or gDNA that came from T cells, B-cell-depleted T cells, or PBMCs.

Clones were sequenced by immunoSEQ multiplex PCR, and TCRdb holds only the in-frame ones, with some missing. Among about 160,000 clones listed, approximately 88% were seen once. The CDR3 spans 15 residues. Germline assignment: CDR1 LGHNA and CDR2 YNFKEQ. V lost 4 bases and J lost 0; bases outside the gene matches: 3. The chain carries TRBV4-2 and TRBJ2-3; 8 bases are a match to TRBD2. Material for sequencing was PBMCs or T cells enriched from blood (not recorded which). The receptor comes from a woman between 50 and 59 years old who had recovered from COVID-19. CDR3 DNA sequence: TGTGCCAGCAGCCTTAGCGGGGCTAGCACAGATACGCAGTATTTT. Its translation is CASSLSGASTDTQYF.